The 13 T cell receptor beta chains below were found in one sample sequenced in a study of blood T cell repertoires in COVID-19. Here immunoSEQ multiplex PCR was the method, and the copy in TCRdb shows in-frame clones only, minus some. The sample holds tens of thousands of clones, less than 85% seen once. The sequenced sample was peripheral blood. Every receptor here comes from a man aged 55 to 70 with acute or convalescent COVID-19.

This clone showed up just once. The gene calls are TRBV7-8 and TRBJ1-4, with D hard to call. In germline, CDR1 is SGHVS, CDR2 FQNEAQ. Deletions cut 5 bases from V and 4 bases from J, with 8 bases between. This CDR3 region has 13 residues. Written as DNA, the CDR3 is TGTGCCAGCAGCGGGCTGAATAATGAAAAACTGTTTTTT. Translation gives CASSGLNNEKLFF. The variable domain in full, with the rest retrieved from reference TRBV7-8 and TRBJ1-4, is GAGVSQSPRYKVAKRGQDVALRCDPISGHVSLFWYQQALGQGPEFLTYFQNEAQLDKSGLPSDRFFAERPEGSVSTLKIQRTQQEDSAVYLCASSGLNNEKLFFGSGTQLSVL.

This chain connects TRBV29-1 to TRBJ2-1; TRBD1 matches 7 bases. V lost 7 bases and J lost 3; bases outside the gene matches: 3. Per the germline V gene, CDR1 is SQVTM and CDR2 is ANQGSEA. The CDR3 sequence is 12 residues long. CDR3 residues: CSERQGYNEQFF. The CDR3 DNA reads TGCAGCGAGAGACAGGGCTACAATGAGCAGTTCTTC.

The chain couples TRBV3-1 (or the pseudogene TRBV3-2) to TRBJ1-2, with 7 nucleotides matching TRBD1. The V and J ends lost 6 bases and 8 bases, in that order; junction bases with no gene match: 9. Germline values: CDR1 LGHDT, CDR2 YNNKEL (reference sequence). The CDR3 has 13 amino acids. The CDR3 DNA is TGTGCCAGCAGTCCCACAGGGGCTATGGGCTACACCTTC. It translates to CASSPTGAMGYTF.

The V gene is TRBV11-2, the J gene TRBJ2-1; 9 bases align to TRBD2. The CDR3 spans 16 residues. Germline CDR1 reads SGHAT; CDR2 reads FQNNGV. V shed 6 bases and J 1 base; nucleotides not matched to a gene: 7. CDR3 coding DNA: TGTGCCAGCAGAACTCCGGGACTAGCTTCCTACAATGAGCAGTTCTTC. Its protein product is CASRTPGLASYNEQFF.

The chain joins TRBV27 to TRBJ2-7, with TRBD2 matching over 11 bases. The V and J ends lost 4 bases and 3 bases, in that order; junction bases with no gene match: 5. Germline V gene data show CDR1 as MNHEY and CDR2 as SMNVEV (reference sequence). The CDR3 runs to 15 residues. The CDR3 DNA is TGTGCCAGCAGTTCGACTAGCGGGATCAACTACGAGCAGTACTTC. Residues: CASSSTSGINYEQYF.

The rearrangement uses TRBV24-1 and TRBJ1-2, with D unclear. V was clipped by 2 bases and J by 2 bases, with 5 bases between them. This CDR3 contains 13 residues. CDR1 and CDR2 (germline): KGHDR, SFDVKD. In DNA form, the CDR3 reads TGTGCCACCAGTGATTCGTTAAACTATGGCTACACCTTC. It yields the protein CATSDSLNYGYTF.

This rearrangement joins TRBV19 to TRBJ1-2; 9 nucleotides align to TRBD1. Germline V gives CDR1 LNHDA, CDR2 SQIVND (reference sequence). The CDR3 is made up of 15 amino acids. J gave up 8 bases and V 5 bases, and 12 bases lay outside the gene matches. The CDR3 is CASSLTGGPSGGYTF. CDR3 nucleotide sequence: TGTGCCAGTAGTCTCACAGGGGGCCCATCTGGAGGCTACACCTTC.

The chain joins TRBV7-9 to TRBJ1-3; unclear D gene. The germline CDR1 and CDR2 sequences are SEHNR and FQNEAQ (reference sequence). Trimming left V 1 base short and J 1 base short, with 11 bases between. The CDR3 loop spans 16 amino acids. CDR3 sequence (DNA): TGTGCCAGCAGCTTAGATGGGCCAGCATCTGGAAACACCATATATTTT. Amino acid sequence: CASSLDGPASGNTIYF.

The rearrangement links TRBV30 to TRBJ2-3, with D possibly TRBD2 on 7 matching bases. Germline V lookup: CDR1 GTSNPN, CDR2 SVGIG (reference sequence). The V end lost 3 bases, the J end lost 0 bases, and 10 bases lay between the germline ends. The CDR3 sequence is 14 residues long. The CDR3 nucleotides read TGTGCCTGGAGGGGGGGGCCTAGCACAGATACGCAGTATTTT. Its translation is CAWRGGPSTDTQYF.

This rearrangement joins TRBV2 to TRBJ2-2, with D possibly TRBD1 on 6 matching bases. The CDR3 runs to 15 residues. In germline, CDR1 is SNHLY, CDR2 FYNNEI. Trimming removed 5 bases at V and 4 bases at J, with 14 bases between. The CDR3 sequence: CASSNRASGTGELFF. In DNA, the CDR3 is TGTGCCAGCAGTAACAGGGCCAGCGGCACCGGGGAGCTGTTTTTT.

The J gene is TRBJ2-7, the V gene TRBV5-8; tentatively, D is TRBD2 (5 bases). There are 16 residues in the CDR3. V was pared by 0 bases and J by 1 base, with 14 bases between. Germline V gene lookup returns CDR1 SGHTS and CDR2 YDEGEE. DNA of the CDR3: TGTGCCAGCAGCTTGGGAGGACTGACGATTTCCTACGAGCAGTACTTC. Its protein product is CASSLGGLTISYEQYF.

This clone appeared once. This chain links TRBV20-1 with TRBJ1-5, with 9 nucleotides matching TRBD1. The CDR3 contains 15 residues. The V and J ends lost 3 bases and 8 bases, in that order; junction bases with no gene match: 11. Germline V gene sequence: CDR1 DFQATT, CDR2 SNEGSKA (reference sequence). CDR3 region: CSASLGTGRHEPQHF. Here the CDR3 DNA reads TGCAGTGCTAGTTTGGGGACAGGGAGACATGAGCCCCAGCATTTT.

The genes are TRBV5-1 and TRBJ2-6; D may be TRBD2 (5 bases). V was pared by 7 bases and J by 1 base, with 9 bases between. The CDR3 length is 14 residues. Germline V gene sequence: CDR1 SGHRS, CDR2 YFSETQ. DNA for the CDR3: TGCGCCAGCCGGGATGGGTCTGGGGCCAACGTCCTGACTTTC. This translates into CASRDGSGANVLTF. Using reference TRBV5-1 and TRBJ2-6 for the parts outside the CDR3, the full variable domain is KAGVTQTPRYLIKTRGQQVTLSCSPISGHRSVSWYQQTPGQGLQFLFEYFSETQRNKGNFPGRFSGRQFSNSRSEMNVSTLELGDSALYLCASRDGSGANVLTFGAGSRLTVL.